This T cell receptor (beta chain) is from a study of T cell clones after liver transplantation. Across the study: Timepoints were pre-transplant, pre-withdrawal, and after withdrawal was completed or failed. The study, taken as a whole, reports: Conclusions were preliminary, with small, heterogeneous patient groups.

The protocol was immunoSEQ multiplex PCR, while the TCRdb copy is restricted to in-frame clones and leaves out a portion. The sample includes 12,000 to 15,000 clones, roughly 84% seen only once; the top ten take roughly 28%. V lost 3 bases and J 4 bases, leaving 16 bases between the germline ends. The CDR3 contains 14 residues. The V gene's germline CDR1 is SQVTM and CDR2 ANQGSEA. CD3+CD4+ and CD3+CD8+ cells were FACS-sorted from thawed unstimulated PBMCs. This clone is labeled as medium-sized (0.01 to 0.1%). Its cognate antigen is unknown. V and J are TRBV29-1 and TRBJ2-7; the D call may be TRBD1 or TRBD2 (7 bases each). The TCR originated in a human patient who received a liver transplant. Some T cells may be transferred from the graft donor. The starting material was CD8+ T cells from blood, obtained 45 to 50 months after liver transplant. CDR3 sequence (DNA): TGCAGCGTTGAGGTTTGGCAGGGGGGGTACGAGCAGTACTTC. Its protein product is CSVEVWQGGYEQYF.